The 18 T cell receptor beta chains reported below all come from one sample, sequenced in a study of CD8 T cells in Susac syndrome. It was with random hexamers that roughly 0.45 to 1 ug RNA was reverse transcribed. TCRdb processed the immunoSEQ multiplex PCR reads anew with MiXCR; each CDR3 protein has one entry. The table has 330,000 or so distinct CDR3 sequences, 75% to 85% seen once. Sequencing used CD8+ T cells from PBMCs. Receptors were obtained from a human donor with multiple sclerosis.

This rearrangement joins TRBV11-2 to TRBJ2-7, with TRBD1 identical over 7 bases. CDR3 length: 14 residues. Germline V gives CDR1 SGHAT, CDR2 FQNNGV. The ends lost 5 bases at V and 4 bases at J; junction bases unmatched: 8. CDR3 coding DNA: TGTGCCAGCAGCCCAGGGACAGTCGAGTACGAGCAGTACTTC. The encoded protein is CASSPGTVEYEQYF.

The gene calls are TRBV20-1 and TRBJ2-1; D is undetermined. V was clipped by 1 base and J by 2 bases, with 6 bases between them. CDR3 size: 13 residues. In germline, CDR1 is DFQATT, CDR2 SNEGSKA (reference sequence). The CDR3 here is CSARVVTYNEQFF. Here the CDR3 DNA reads TGCAGTGCTAGAGTGGTTACCTACAATGAGCAGTTCTTC.

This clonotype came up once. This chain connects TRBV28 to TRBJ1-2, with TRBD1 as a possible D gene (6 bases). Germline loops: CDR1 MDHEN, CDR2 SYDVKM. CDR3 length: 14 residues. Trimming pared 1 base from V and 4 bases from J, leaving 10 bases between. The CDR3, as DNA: TGTGCCAGCAGTTTATCCACAGGGCCCTATGGCTACACCTTC. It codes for CASSLSTGPYGYTF.

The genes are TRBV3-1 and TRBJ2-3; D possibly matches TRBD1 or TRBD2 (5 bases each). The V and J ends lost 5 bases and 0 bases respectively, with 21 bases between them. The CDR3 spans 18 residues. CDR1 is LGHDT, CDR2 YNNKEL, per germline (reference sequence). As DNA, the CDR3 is TGTGCCAGCAGCTCCCTGATCCTCCGGGGCGCTAGCACAGATACGCAGTATTTT. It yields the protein CASSSLILRGASTDTQYF.

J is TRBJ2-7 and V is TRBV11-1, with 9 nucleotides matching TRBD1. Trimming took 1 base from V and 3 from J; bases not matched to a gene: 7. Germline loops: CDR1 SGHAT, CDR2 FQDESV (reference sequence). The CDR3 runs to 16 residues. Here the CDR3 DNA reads TGTGCCAGCAGCTTAGGGGTACACAGGGGGCTCTACGAGCAGTACTTC. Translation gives CASSLGVHRGLYEQYF.

The chain's CDR3 is CASSYSAGRAYNEQFF. DNA of the CDR3: TGTGCCAGCAGTTACTCCGCCGGGAGGGCATACAATGAGCAGTTCTTC. This sequence joins TRBV6-5 and TRBJ2-1; 8 nucleotides align to TRBD2. There are 16 residues in the CDR3. Germline loops: CDR1 MNHEY, CDR2 SVGAGI. V lost 0 bases to trimming and J lost 4 bases; unmatched junction nucleotides: 5.

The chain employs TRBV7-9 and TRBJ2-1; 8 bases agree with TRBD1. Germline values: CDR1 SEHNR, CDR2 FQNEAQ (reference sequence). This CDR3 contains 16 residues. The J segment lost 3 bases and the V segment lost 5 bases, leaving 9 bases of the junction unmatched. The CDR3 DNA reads TGTGCCAGCAGCCCGTTGACGGGACAGGACTACAATGAGCAGTTCTTC. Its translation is CASSPLTGQDYNEQFF.

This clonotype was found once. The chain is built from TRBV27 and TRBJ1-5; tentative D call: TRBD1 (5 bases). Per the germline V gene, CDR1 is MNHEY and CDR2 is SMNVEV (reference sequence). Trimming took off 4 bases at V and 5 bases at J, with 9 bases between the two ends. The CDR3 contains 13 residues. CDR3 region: CASSWGSDQPQHF. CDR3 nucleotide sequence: TGTGCCAGCAGTTGGGGGTCTGATCAGCCCCAGCATTTT.

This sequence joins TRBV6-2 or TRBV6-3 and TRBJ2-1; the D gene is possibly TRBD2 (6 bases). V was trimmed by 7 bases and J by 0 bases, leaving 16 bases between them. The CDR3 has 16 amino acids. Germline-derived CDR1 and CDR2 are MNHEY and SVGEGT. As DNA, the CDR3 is TGTGCCAGCACCCTCGGGAGCGGATTCTCCTACAATGAGCAGTTCTTC. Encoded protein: CASTLGSGFSYNEQFF.

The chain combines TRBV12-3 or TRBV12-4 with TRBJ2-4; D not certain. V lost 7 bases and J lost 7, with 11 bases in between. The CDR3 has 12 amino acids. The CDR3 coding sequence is TGTGCCAGCATGGTGGGTGGGAACATTCAGTACTTC. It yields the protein CASMVGGNIQYF.

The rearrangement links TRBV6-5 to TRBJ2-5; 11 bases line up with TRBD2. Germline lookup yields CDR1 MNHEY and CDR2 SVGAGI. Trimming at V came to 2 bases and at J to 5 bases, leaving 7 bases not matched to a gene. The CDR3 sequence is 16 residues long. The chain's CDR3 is CASSYGASGRLETQYF. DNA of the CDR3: TGTGCCAGCAGTTACGGCGCTAGCGGGAGGTTGGAGACCCAGTACTTC.

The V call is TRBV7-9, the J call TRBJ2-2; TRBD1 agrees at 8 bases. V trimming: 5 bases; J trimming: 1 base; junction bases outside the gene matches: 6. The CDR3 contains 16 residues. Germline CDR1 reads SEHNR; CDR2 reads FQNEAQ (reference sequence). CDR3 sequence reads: CASSVRQGRNTGELFF. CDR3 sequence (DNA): TGTGCCAGCAGCGTAAGACAGGGGAGGAACACCGGGGAGCTGTTTTTT. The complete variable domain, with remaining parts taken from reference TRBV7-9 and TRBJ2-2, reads DTGVSQNPRHKITKRGQNVTFRCDPISEHNRLYWYRQTLGQGPEFLTYFQNEAQLEKSRLLSDRFSAERPKGSFSTLEIQRTEQGDSAMYLCASSVRQGRNTGELFFGEGSRLTVL.

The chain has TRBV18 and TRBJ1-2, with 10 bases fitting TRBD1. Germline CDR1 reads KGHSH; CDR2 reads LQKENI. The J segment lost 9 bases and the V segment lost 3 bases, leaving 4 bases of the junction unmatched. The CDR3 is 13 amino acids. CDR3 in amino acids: CASSPRDRGSYTF. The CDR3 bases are TGTGCCAGCTCACCCCGGGACAGGGGTAGCTACACCTTC.

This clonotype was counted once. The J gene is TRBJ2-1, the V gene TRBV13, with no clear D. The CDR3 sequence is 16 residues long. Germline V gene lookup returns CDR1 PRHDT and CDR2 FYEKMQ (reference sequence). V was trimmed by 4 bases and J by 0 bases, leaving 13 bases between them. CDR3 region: CASSSLEFASYNEQFF. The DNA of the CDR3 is TGTGCCAGCAGCTCCCTGGAATTTGCCTCCTACAATGAGCAGTTCTTC.

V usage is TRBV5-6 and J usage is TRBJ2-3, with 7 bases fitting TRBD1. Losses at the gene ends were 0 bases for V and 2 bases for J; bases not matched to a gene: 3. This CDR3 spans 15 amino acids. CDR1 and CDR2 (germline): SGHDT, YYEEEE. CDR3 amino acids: CASSLGTGNTDTQYF. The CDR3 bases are TGTGCCAGCAGCTTGGGGACAGGAAACACAGATACGCAGTATTTT.

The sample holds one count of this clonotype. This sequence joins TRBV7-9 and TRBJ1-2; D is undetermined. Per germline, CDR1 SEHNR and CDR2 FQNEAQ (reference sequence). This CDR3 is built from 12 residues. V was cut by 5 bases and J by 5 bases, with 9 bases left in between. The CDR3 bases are TGTGCCAGCAGCGCCGATTCTTATGGCTACACCTTC. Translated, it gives CASSADSYGYTF.

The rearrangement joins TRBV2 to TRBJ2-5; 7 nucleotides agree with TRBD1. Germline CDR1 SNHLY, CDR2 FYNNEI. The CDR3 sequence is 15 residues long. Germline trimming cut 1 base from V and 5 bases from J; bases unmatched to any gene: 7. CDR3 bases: TGTGCCAGCAGTGAAGAAGACAGGGCGGCGGAGACCCAGTACTTC. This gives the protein CASSEEDRAAETQYF.

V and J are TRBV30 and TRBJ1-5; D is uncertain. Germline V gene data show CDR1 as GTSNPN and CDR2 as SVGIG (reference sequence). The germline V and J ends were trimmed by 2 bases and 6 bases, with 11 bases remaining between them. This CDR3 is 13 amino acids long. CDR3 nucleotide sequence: TGTGCCTGGAGTTTGGGGATAGGTCAGCCCCAGCATTTT. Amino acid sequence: CAWSLGIGQPQHF. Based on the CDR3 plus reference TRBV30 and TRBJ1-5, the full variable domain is SQTIHQWPATLVQPVGSPLSLECTVEGTSNPNLYWYRQAAGRGLQLLFYSVGIGQISSEVPQNLSASRPQDRQFILSSKKLLLSDSGFYLCAWSLGIGQPQHFGDGTRLSIL.